This passage covers 28 T cell receptor beta chains from one sample sequenced in a study of blood T cells in healthy people across ages. Primed by a sample-barcoded 5' primer and a J-beta primer mix, a second PCR proceeded for about 6 to 12 cycles. Via MiXCR, TCRdb re-called the 5' RACE reads, giving one row per CDR3 protein. The sample carries hundreds of thousands of distinct CDR3 sequences, roughly 40% recorded once. What was sequenced was blood. The receptors here all came from a man younger than 35 in good health.

This rearrangement joins TRBV21-1 to TRBJ2-7; the tabulated D call, TRBD1, remains unverified against the DNA. TRBV21-1 is recorded as a pseudogene. This CDR3 is 16 amino acids long. CDR3 coding DNA: TGTGCCAGCAGCAACCCTGGGACAGACAGCTCCTACGAGCAGTACTTC. This gives the protein CASSNPGTDSSYEQYF.

This clonotype was recorded at least ten times. The rearrangement joins TRBV10-3 to TRBJ2-7; 7 nucleotides match TRBD1. This CDR3 spans 13 amino acids. The germline CDR1 and CDR2 sequences are ENHRY and SYGVKD. V trimming: 6 bases; J trimming: 3 bases; junction bases outside the gene matches: 5. The CDR3 nucleotides are TGTGCCATCAGATTAAACAGGGGCTACGAGCAGTACTTC. It is translated as CAIRLNRGYEQYF.

The chain joins TRBV14 to TRBJ1-6, with 8 nucleotides matching TRBD1. This CDR3 is 14 amino acids long. The germline gives CDR1 SGHDN, CDR2 FVKESK. V shed 4 bases and J 13 bases; nucleotides not matched to a gene: 9. The chain's CDR3 is CASSPAGGEWPLHF. CDR3 coding DNA: TGTGCCAGCAGCCCCGCAGGGGGCGAGTGGCCCCTCCACTTT.

The chain has TRBV7-2 and TRBJ1-2, with TRBD1 as a possible D gene (5 bases). CDR3 size: 15 residues. Deletions cut 5 bases from V and 4 bases from J, with 17 bases between. Germline values: CDR1 SGHTA, CDR2 FQGNSA. CDR3 nucleotides: TGTGCCAGCAGCCCTACCGCGGGACTGCTCTATGGCTACACCTTC. Translated, it gives CASSPTAGLLYGYTF.

This clonotype was picked up a small number of times. The J gene is TRBJ1-5, the V gene TRBV20-1; weak D call: TRBD1 (5 bases). This CDR3 region has 13 residues. V gave up 4 bases and J gave up 5 bases, with 12 bases separating them. CDR1 and CDR2 (germline): DFQATT, SNEGSKA (reference sequence). In DNA form, the CDR3 reads TGCAGTGCTATTGGGACGGCGGATCAGCCCCAGCATTTT. Encoded protein: CSAIGTADQPQHF.

The chain is built from TRBV2 and TRBJ1-2, with a weak D call TRBD1 (5 bases). The germline CDR1 and CDR2 sequences are SNHLY and FYNNEI. V lost 1 base and J 7 bases, leaving 10 bases between the germline ends. This CDR3 region has 13 residues. CDR3 residues: CASSEGGAGGYTF. The CDR3 DNA reads as TGTGCCAGCAGTGAAGGAGGGGCGGGTGGCTACACCTTC.

V is TRBV3-1 and J is TRBJ1-4, with TRBD1 identical over 8 bases. There are 15 residues in the CDR3. The germline V gene has CDR1 LGHDT and CDR2 YNNKEL (reference sequence). J was trimmed by 7 bases and V by 4 bases; bases with no gene match: 8. In DNA, the CDR3 is TGTGCCAGCAGCCTCAGGCAGGGGGCGGGTGAAAAACTGTTTTTT. This codes for CASSLRQGAGEKLFF.

The genes are TRBV3-1 and TRBJ1-1; D remains unclear. This CDR3 spans 13 amino acids. CDR1 is LGHDT and CDR2 is YNNKEL in the germline V gene (reference sequence). The ends were cut back, 5 bases at V and 6 bases at J, with 13 bases in the middle. CDR3 loop: CASSFRLGSEAFF. The CDR3 region has the DNA TGTGCCAGCAGCTTCCGCTTGGGATCTGAAGCTTTCTTT. The full variable domain, in which reference TRBV3-1 and TRBJ1-1 provide the parts outside the CDR3, is DTAVSQTPKYLVTQMGNDKSIKCEQNLGHDTMYWYKQDSKKFLKIMFSYNNKELIINETVPNRFSPKSPDKAHLNLHINSLELGDSAVYFCASSFRLGSEAFFGQGTRLTVV.

This clonotype was picked up many times. This chain joins TRBV27 and TRBJ1-4; no definite D call. Germline CDR1 MNHEY, CDR2 SMNVEV (reference sequence). V gave up 4 bases and J gave up 7 bases, with 4 bases separating them. CDR3 size: 11 residues. The CDR3 DNA is TGTGCCAGCAGTTGGGGTGAAAAACTGTTTTTT. The encoded protein is CASSWGEKLFF.

A few counts support this clonotype. The chain joins TRBV12-3 or TRBV12-4 to TRBJ1-2; the D gene is possibly TRBD1 (6 bases). The V end lost 4 bases, the J end lost 3 bases, and 18 bases lay between the germline ends. The CDR3 length is 16 residues. CDR3 DNA: TGTGCCAGCAGTTCCCCACAGGGTTGGGCGGACTATGGCTACACCTTC. Translating it yields CASSSPQGWADYGYTF.

The chain links TRBV3-1 to TRBJ2-1; D is possibly TRBD1 or TRBD2 (5 bases each). The V and J ends lost 0 bases and 11 bases respectively, with 11 bases between them. The germline V gene encodes CDR1 LGHDT and CDR2 YNNKEL (reference sequence). This CDR3 spans 13 amino acids. The CDR3 sequence: CASSQERGTKQFF. The CDR3 DNA reads TGTGCCAGCAGCCAAGAAAGAGGGACCAAGCAGTTCTTC.

The CDR3 DNA reads as TGCAGCGTTGACCGGGGGGCGAGCTCCTACGAGCAGTACTTC. Protein product: CSVDRGASSYEQYF. The V gene is TRBV29-1, the J gene TRBJ2-7; weak D call: TRBD2 (7 bases). The CDR3 totals 14 residues. CDR1 and CDR2 from the germline V gene are SQVTM and ANQGSEA. Trimming left V 3 bases short and J 0 bases short, with 12 bases between.

This clonotype was seen repeatedly, ten times or more. CDR3 in DNA: TGCGCCAGCAGCTTTCCGTCGGGAGTAACAGGGGGCCCTTCCTACGAGCAGTACTTC. Its translation: CASSFPSGVTGGPSYEQYF. This chain uses TRBV5-1 with TRBJ2-7, with 9 bases fitting TRBD1. This CDR3 region has 19 residues. V shed 2 bases, J shed 1 base, and the junction held 16 bases outside the gene matches. Germline-derived CDR1 and CDR2 are SGHRS and YFSETQ.

The chain employs TRBV5-1 and TRBJ1-2; TRBD1 might be the D (5 bases). The CDR3 is 13 residues long. V was cut by 4 bases and J by 6 bases, with 13 bases left in between. Per germline, CDR1 SGHRS and CDR2 YFSETQ. In DNA, the CDR3 is TGCGCCAGCAGCGCAGGGAGTTTAAATGGCTACACCTTC. Amino acid sequence: CASSAGSLNGYTF.

In its sample, this clonotype was seen many times. The rearrangement links TRBV12-3 or TRBV12-4 to TRBJ2-3; 8 nucleotides match TRBD2. V was clipped by 5 bases and J by 4 bases; unmatched bases: 11. CDR3 size: 16 residues. CDR3 DNA sequence: TGTGCCAGCAGTCCCGACGCTAGCGGGTATCCAGATACGCAGTATTTT. Protein product: CASSPDASGYPDTQYF.

With regard to this clonotype: A much larger clonotype is one base distant, so this may be a read error. The chain recombines TRBV12-3 or TRBV12-4 with TRBJ2-5; D is unclear. This CDR3 has 11 residues. In DNA form, the CDR3 reads TGTGCCAGTGGATTACAAGAGACCCGGTACTTC. Residues: CASGLQETRYF.

The chain joins TRBV10-1 to TRBJ2-3; D unresolved. This CDR3 has 15 amino acids. With 5 bases removed from V and 5 bases from J, the gap between germline ends came to 17 bases. The V gene's germline CDR1 is WNHNN and CDR2 SYGVQD (reference sequence). CDR3 in amino acids: CASSPARPVRDTQYF. The CDR3 coding sequence is TGCGCCAGCAGTCCCGCTCGTCCCGTAAGAGATACGCAGTATTTT.

This chain connects TRBV20-1 to TRBJ1-1, with TRBD1 as a possible D gene (5 bases). The CDR3 consists of 14 residues. The V end lost 6 bases, the J end lost 1 base, and 15 bases lay between the germline ends. The germline V gene encodes CDR1 DFQATT and CDR2 SNEGSKA (reference sequence). The CDR3 reads CSARAPGTNTEAFF. The CDR3 DNA reads as TGCAGTGCCCGGGCGCCAGGGACGAACACTGAAGCTTTCTTT.

This clonotype came up a few times. V gene TRBV4-2 combines with J gene TRBJ2-1, with D unclear. The germline V gene encodes CDR1 LGHNA and CDR2 YNFKEQ. The germline V and J ends were trimmed by 10 bases and 2 bases, with 12 bases remaining between them. This CDR3 is built from 13 residues. The CDR3 spells CATSTETYNEQFF. The CDR3 bases are TGTGCCACCTCAACAGAGACCTACAATGAGCAGTTCTTC.

The chain joins TRBV6-5 to TRBJ2-2, with a weak D call TRBD2 (6 bases). This CDR3 is 15 amino acids long. V shed 5 bases and J shed 7 bases, with 17 bases lying between them. CDR1 is MNHEY, CDR2 SVGAGI, per germline. The chain's CDR3 is CASSRSLEGGGELFF. CDR3 bases: TGTGCCAGCAGTCGCAGCTTGGAGGGTGGCGGGGAGCTGTTTTTT.

This clonotype showed up just a few times. V and J are TRBV5-5 and TRBJ1-5; the D gene is possibly TRBD1 (5 bases). CDR1 and CDR2 from the germline V gene are SGHKS and YYEKEE (reference sequence). The CDR3 length is 16 residues. The V end lost 3 bases, the J end lost 1 base, and 14 bases lay between the germline ends. The CDR3 DNA reads as TGTGCCAGCAGCTCCCTGGGGGGTGAAAGCAATCAGCCCCAGCATTTT. It yields the protein CASSSLGGESNQPQHF.

The chain couples TRBV7-8 to TRBJ2-5; TRBD2 agrees at 12 bases. The V and J ends lost 5 bases and 2 bases, in that order; junction bases with no gene match: 6. Germline loops: CDR1 SGHVS, CDR2 FQNEAQ. This CDR3 is built from 16 residues. CDR3 in DNA: TGTGCCAGCAGCCCCACTAGCGGGGGGCAACAAGAGACCCAGTACTTC. Its protein product is CASSPTSGGQQETQYF.

Only a few counts were recorded for this clonotype. V gene TRBV7-9 combines with J gene TRBJ1-4, with unresolved D. Deletions cut 5 bases from V and 6 bases from J, with 10 bases between. Germline loops: CDR1 SEHNR, CDR2 FQNEAQ (reference sequence). There are 13 residues in the CDR3. DNA of the CDR3: TGTGCCAGCAGCCCCGAGCCCTATGAAAAACTGTTTTTT. This translates into CASSPEPYEKLFF.

This clonotype was counted ten times or more. CDR3 nucleotide sequence: TGTGCCAGCAGCCAAGATAACTTGAACTATGGCTACACCTTC. It specifies CASSQDNLNYGYTF. The rearrangement joins TRBV14 to TRBJ1-2; D call uncertain. The CDR3 runs to 14 residues. Trimming took off 0 bases at V and 2 bases at J, with 7 bases between the two ends. Per germline, CDR1 SGHDN and CDR2 FVKESK. The full variable domain, rest sourced from reference TRBV14 and TRBJ1-2, is EAGVTQFPSHSVIEKGQTVTLRCDPISGHDNLYWYRRVMGKEIKFLLHFVKESKQDESGMPNNRFLAERTGGTYSTLKVQPAELEDSGVYFCASSQDNLNYGYTFGSGTRLTVV.

This sequence joins TRBV4-3 and TRBJ1-2; D may be TRBD1 (5 bases). V lost 4 bases and J lost 8, with 14 bases in between. The CDR3 is made up of 13 amino acids. Germline V lookup: CDR1 LGHNA, CDR2 YSLEER. The CDR3: CASSPDGGKGYTF. The CDR3 nucleotides read TGCGCCAGCAGCCCGGACGGGGGTAAAGGCTACACCTTC.

Many counts were recorded for this clonotype. The rearrangement joins TRBV7-2 to TRBJ2-1; TRBD2 agrees at 8 bases. Germline V gene lookup returns CDR1 SGHTA and CDR2 FQGNSA. The CDR3 consists of 15 residues. J gave up 4 bases and V 4 bases, and 6 bases lay outside the gene matches. As DNA, the CDR3 is TGTGCCAGCAGCTCTACTAGCGGTGTTTACAATGAGCAGTTCTTC. It codes for CASSSTSGVYNEQFF. The entire variable domain, with the rest obtained from reference TRBV7-2 and TRBJ2-1, is as follows: GAGVSQSPSNKVTEKGKDVELRCDPISGHTALYWYRQSLGQGLEFLIYFQGNSAPDKSGLPSDRFSAERTGGSVSTLTIQRTQQEDSAVYLCASSSTSGVYNEQFFGPGTRLTVL.

Here the CDR3 DNA reads TGTGCCAGCAAGTTTGGGGCCGGCCACACCTTC. It codes for CASKFGAGHTF. The rearrangement joins TRBV12-3 or TRBV12-4 to TRBJ1-2; D perhaps matches TRBD1 (5 bases). With 7 bases removed from V and 12 bases from J, the gap between germline ends came to 15 bases. This CDR3 has 11 residues.

This chain links TRBV7-2 with TRBJ2-2; a possible D gene is TRBD2 (7 bases). Trimming took off 5 bases at V and 2 bases at J, with 12 bases between the two ends. This CDR3 is built from 15 residues. The germline CDR1 and CDR2 sequences are SGHTA and FQGNSA. The CDR3 is CASSPRGANTGELFF. CDR3 DNA sequence: TGTGCCAGCAGCCCCCGGGGGGCTAACACCGGGGAGCTGTTTTTT.